What follows are 23 T cell receptor beta chains derived from one specimen sequenced in a study of blood T cell repertoires in COVID-19. Some clones are missing from TCRdb's copy, which holds only in-frame ones; the method was immunoSEQ multiplex PCR. Of roughly 190,000 clones in the sample, more than 75% were seen once. The specimen sequenced was peripheral blood. The receptors stem from a woman in her fifties or sixties with active or convalescent COVID-19.

The chain links TRBV4-3 to TRBJ1-1, with D possibly matching TRBD1 (6 bases). Germline values: CDR1 LGHNA, CDR2 YSLEER. This CDR3 region has 16 residues. V was pared by 0 bases and J by 1 base, with 12 bases between. In DNA form, the CDR3 reads TGCGCCAGCAGCCAAGATCCCGGACAGACGAACACTGAAGCTTTCTTT. This codes for CASSQDPGQTNTEAFF.

This clone was observed at least ten times. The chain combines TRBV9 with TRBJ1-6; D gene ambiguous. V lost 4 bases and J 7 bases, leaving 12 bases between the germline ends. Germline assignment: CDR1 SGDLS and CDR2 YYNGEE. The CDR3 covers 14 residues. CDR3 DNA: TGTGCCAGCAGCCCCTCAAGCTGGAATTCACCCCTCCACTTT. As protein: CASSPSSWNSPLHF.

The chain is built from TRBV5-1 and TRBJ2-7; 8 bases are a match to TRBD2. With V trimmed by 0 bases and J by 5 bases, 4 bases remained unmatched. CDR1 SGHRS and CDR2 YFSETQ come from the germline V gene. This CDR3 has 14 residues. The CDR3 nucleotides are TGCGCCAGCAGCTTGGAGCGGGAGCCCCACGAGCAGTACTTC. Translating it yields CASSLEREPHEQYF.

The V gene is TRBV27, the J gene TRBJ1-4, with D perhaps matching TRBD1 (6 bases). Trimming took 4 bases from V and 8 from J, leaving 17 bases between them. The CDR3 covers 15 residues. Germline V gives CDR1 MNHEY, CDR2 SMNVEV (reference sequence). The CDR3, as DNA: TGTGCCAGCAGTTCAACGCAGGGGCGGTGGGAAAAACTGTTTTTT. Its protein is CASSSTQGRWEKLFF.

The J gene is TRBJ2-2, the V gene TRBV10-3; 9 bases line up with TRBD2. The CDR3 covers 15 residues. The ends lost 3 bases at V and 5 bases at J; junction bases unmatched: 4. Germline CDR1 is ENHRY and CDR2 is SYGVKD. This CDR3 reads CAISDSGSWTGELFF. DNA for the CDR3: TGTGCCATCAGTGATAGCGGGAGTTGGACCGGGGAGCTGTTTTTT.

The V and J genes are TRBV4-2 and TRBJ2-1; 8 bases are a match to TRBD2. The CDR3 spans 17 residues. V was clipped by 0 bases and J by 9 bases; unmatched bases: 13. Germline V gene lookup returns CDR1 LGHNA and CDR2 YNFKEQ. CDR3 nucleotides: TGTGCCAGCAGCCAAGATCCCGGCGCGGGAGGCGGGGGTGAGCAGTTCTTC. Its protein product is CASSQDPGAGGGGEQFF.

The chain links TRBV29-1 to TRBJ1-2; 9 positions agree with TRBD1. CDR3 size: 14 residues. Germline V gene sequence: CDR1 SQVTM, CDR2 ANQGSEA. V shed 4 bases, J shed 3 bases, and the junction held 6 bases outside the gene matches. The CDR3 sequence: CSVGGQGGDYGYTF. The CDR3 coding sequence is TGCAGCGTTGGGGGACAGGGTGGGGACTATGGCTACACCTTC.

V and J are TRBV28 and TRBJ2-5; 7 bases are a match to TRBD2. V trimming: 2 bases; J trimming: 2 bases; junction bases outside the gene matches: 11. The V gene's germline CDR1 is MDHEN and CDR2 SYDVKM. The CDR3 is 17 residues long. The CDR3 spells CASSLGWRGKKQETQYF. In nucleotides, the CDR3 is TGTGCCAGCAGTTTAGGATGGCGGGGGAAAAAACAAGAGACCCAGTACTTC.

The chain has TRBV7-6 and TRBJ2-7; 9 bases map to TRBD1. This CDR3 contains 16 residues. Trimming at V came to 5 bases and at J to 2 bases, leaving 10 bases not matched to a gene. Germline loops: CDR1 SGHVS, CDR2 FNYEAQ. The CDR3: CASSPHEGDRAYEQYF. In DNA form, the CDR3 reads TGTGCCAGCAGCCCTCACGAGGGGGACAGGGCCTACGAGCAGTACTTC. Looking up the rest from reference TRBV7-6 and TRBJ2-7 gives the full variable domain: GAGVSQSPRYKVTKRGQDVALRCDPISGHVSLYWYRQALGQGPEFLTYFNYEAQQDKSGLPNDRFSAERPEGSISTLTIQRTEQRDSAMYRCASSPHEGDRAYEQYFGPGTRLTVT.

The gene calls are TRBV6-5 and TRBJ1-5; TRBD1 aligns across 8 bases. The germline V gene has CDR1 MNHEY and CDR2 SVGAGI. V lost 6 bases to trimming and J lost 4 bases; unmatched junction nucleotides: 8. The CDR3 consists of 15 residues. In DNA form, the CDR3 reads TGTGCCAGCAGAGGACAGGGCGGTGCAAATCAGCCCCAGCATTTT. Its protein is CASRGQGGANQPQHF.

V is TRBV18 and J is TRBJ2-3; 11 nucleotides match TRBD1. The CDR3 covers 15 residues. Germline V gene data show CDR1 as KGHSH and CDR2 as LQKENI. V was pared by 2 bases and J by 4 bases, with 2 bases of the junction left unmatched. In DNA, the CDR3 is TGTGCCAGCTCACCAAGGACAGGGGGCCCAGATACGCAGTATTTT. Translating gives CASSPRTGGPDTQYF.

The V and J genes are TRBV5-1 and TRBJ1-4; 10 nucleotides match TRBD1. The CDR3 totals 15 residues. Germline V gene sequence: CDR1 SGHRS, CDR2 YFSETQ. J was trimmed by 6 bases and V by 9 bases; bases with no gene match: 11. The CDR3 spells CATSPGGTGDEKLFF. CDR3 sequence (DNA): TGCGCCACCTCCCCGGGGGGGACAGGGGATGAAAAACTGTTTTTT.

The chain recombines TRBV7-6 with TRBJ2-2; no clear D gene. This CDR3 comprises 12 residues. Germline CDR1 is SGHVS and CDR2 is FNYEAQ. V lost 9 bases, J lost 2 bases, and 7 bases lay in between. CDR3 sequence (DNA): TGTGCCAGTTCGCGCAACACCGGGGAGCTGTTTTTT. The encoded protein is CASSRNTGELFF.

The chain has TRBV28 and TRBJ1-6; D gene ambiguous. V was pared by 2 bases and J by 10 bases, with 9 bases between. This CDR3 has 13 residues. CDR1 MDHEN and CDR2 SYDVKM come from the germline V gene. CDR3 DNA: TGTGCCAGCAGTTTACACCGCCAGTCACCCCTCCACTTT. This encodes CASSLHRQSPLHF.

This chain uses TRBV19 with TRBJ2-2; D remains ambiguous. Germline values: CDR1 LNHDA, CDR2 SQIVND (reference sequence). V was pared by 3 bases and J by 6 bases, with 5 bases between. This CDR3 region has 12 residues. The CDR3 sequence: CASSILPGELFF. The CDR3 DNA reads as TGTGCCAGTAGTATTCTCCCCGGGGAGCTGTTTTTT.

The chain recombines TRBV27 with TRBJ1-2; 10 nucleotides match TRBD1. V was clipped by 5 bases and J by 6 bases; unmatched bases: 9. Germline CDR1 is MNHEY and CDR2 is SMNVEV (reference sequence). The CDR3 is 15 amino acids. CDR3 loop: CASSGGTGVPNGYTF. The CDR3 DNA reads as TGTGCCAGCAGTGGGGGGACAGGGGTCCCAAATGGCTACACCTTC.

V usage is TRBV20-1 and J usage is TRBJ2-5, with 16 bases matching TRBD2. J gave up 7 bases and V 3 bases, and 5 bases lay outside the gene matches. Germline lookup yields CDR1 DFQATT and CDR2 SNEGSKA (reference sequence). This CDR3 is 15 amino acids long. CDR3 residues: CSASGTSGRVGTQYF. Here the CDR3 DNA reads TGCAGTGCTAGTGGGACTAGCGGGAGGGTGGGGACCCAGTACTTC.

J is TRBJ2-3 and V is TRBV7-2, with D perhaps matching TRBD1 (5 bases). Germline CDR1 is SGHTA and CDR2 is FQGNSA. This CDR3 has 17 residues. V was shortened by 2 bases and J by 2 bases, with 17 bases between the two germline ends. The CDR3: CASSLNFGAGHTDTQYF. The CDR3 region has the DNA TGTGCCAGCAGCTTAAATTTTGGGGCCGGCCACACAGATACGCAGTATTTT.

For the CDR3, the DNA is TGTGCCAGTATCGGCAGGGCCCTCGGGGGCTACACCTTC. This codes for CASIGRALGGYTF. The chain couples TRBV19 to TRBJ1-2, with D possibly matching TRBD1 (5 bases). Germline V gene sequence: CDR1 LNHDA, CDR2 SQIVND (reference sequence). The CDR3 has 13 residues. Trimming stripped 7 bases from V and 8 bases from J, with 17 bases between.

V usage is TRBV18 and J usage is TRBJ2-7; D is undetermined. V lost 2 bases and J lost 3, with 11 bases in between. The CDR3 is 14 residues long. Germline assignment: CDR1 KGHSH and CDR2 LQKENI. The CDR3 region has the DNA TGTGCCAGCTCACCAGGTCACTTGAACTACGAGCAGTACTTC. Amino acid sequence: CASSPGHLNYEQYF.

This chain uses TRBV6-2 or TRBV6-3 with TRBJ1-5; D gene ambiguous. Trimming took off 2 bases at V and 8 bases at J, with 7 bases between the two ends. The germline V gene has CDR1 MNHEY and CDR2 SVGEGT. The CDR3 runs 12 residues. CDR3 region: CASSYRTEPQHF. CDR3 bases: TGTGCCAGCAGTTACCGTACGGAGCCCCAGCATTTT.

The CDR3 reads CASSLLAGTSTDTQYF. The CDR3 coding sequence is TGTGCCAGCAGCCTACTAGCGGGGACTAGCACAGATACGCAGTATTTT. The rearrangement uses TRBV7-2 and TRBJ2-3; 10 bases fit TRBD2. Germline V gene data show CDR1 as SGHTA and CDR2 as FQGNSA. The CDR3 loop spans 16 amino acids. V lost 5 bases, J lost 0 bases, and 5 bases stayed unmatched.

The chain combines TRBV9 with TRBJ1-2, with TRBD1 matching 8 bases. The V gene's germline CDR1 is SGDLS and CDR2 YYNGEE. J gave up 0 bases and V 5 bases, and 12 bases lay outside the gene matches. The CDR3 totals 17 residues. CDR3 residues: CASSLTFQGATNYGYTF. CDR3 nucleotides: TGTGCCAGCAGTTTAACTTTTCAGGGGGCGACTAACTATGGCTACACCTTC.